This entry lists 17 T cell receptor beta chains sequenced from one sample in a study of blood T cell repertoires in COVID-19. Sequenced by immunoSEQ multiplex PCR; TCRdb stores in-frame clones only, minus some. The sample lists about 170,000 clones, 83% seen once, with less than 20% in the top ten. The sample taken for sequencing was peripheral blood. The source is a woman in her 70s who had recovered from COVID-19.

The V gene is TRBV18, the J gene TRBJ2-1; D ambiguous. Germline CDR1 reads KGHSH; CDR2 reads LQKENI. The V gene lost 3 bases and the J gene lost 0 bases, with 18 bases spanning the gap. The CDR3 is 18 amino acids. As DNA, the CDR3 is TGTGCCAGCTCACCCCTGAATCCGAGCGCCAGCTCCTACAATGAGCAGTTCTTC. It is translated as CASSPLNPSASSYNEQFF.

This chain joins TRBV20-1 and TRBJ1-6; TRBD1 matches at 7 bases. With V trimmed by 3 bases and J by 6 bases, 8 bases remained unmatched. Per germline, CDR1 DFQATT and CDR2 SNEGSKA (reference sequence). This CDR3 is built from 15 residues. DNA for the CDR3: TGCAGTGCTAGTCTCCTCGGGACAGCTAATTCACCCCTCCACTTT. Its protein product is CSASLLGTANSPLHF.

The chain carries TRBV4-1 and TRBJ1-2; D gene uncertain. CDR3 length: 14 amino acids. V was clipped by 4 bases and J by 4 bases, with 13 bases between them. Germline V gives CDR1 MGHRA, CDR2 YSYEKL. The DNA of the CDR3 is TGCGCCAGCAGCCCCTCCCCGGGGATCTATGGCTACACCTTC. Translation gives CASSPSPGIYGYTF.

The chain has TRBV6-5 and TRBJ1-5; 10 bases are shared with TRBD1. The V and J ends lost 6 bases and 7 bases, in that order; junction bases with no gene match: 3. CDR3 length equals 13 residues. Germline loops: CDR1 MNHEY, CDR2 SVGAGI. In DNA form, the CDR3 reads TGTGCCAGCAGAGGACAGGGGGGGCAGCCCCAGCATTTT. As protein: CASRGQGGQPQHF.

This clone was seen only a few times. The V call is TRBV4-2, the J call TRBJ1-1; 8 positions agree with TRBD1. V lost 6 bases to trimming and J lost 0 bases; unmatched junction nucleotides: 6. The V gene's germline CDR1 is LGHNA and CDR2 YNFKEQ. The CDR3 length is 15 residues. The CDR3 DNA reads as TGTGCCAGCAGTCCAGGACAGGGCCTGAACACTGAAGCTTTCTTT. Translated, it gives CASSPGQGLNTEAFF.

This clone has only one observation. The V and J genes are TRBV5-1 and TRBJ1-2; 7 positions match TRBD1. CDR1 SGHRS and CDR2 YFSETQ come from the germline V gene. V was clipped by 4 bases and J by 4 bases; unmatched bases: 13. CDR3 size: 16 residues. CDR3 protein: CASSPRTGRGPYGYTF. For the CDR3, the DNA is TGCGCCAGCAGCCCACGGACAGGCCGAGGCCCCTATGGCTACACCTTC.

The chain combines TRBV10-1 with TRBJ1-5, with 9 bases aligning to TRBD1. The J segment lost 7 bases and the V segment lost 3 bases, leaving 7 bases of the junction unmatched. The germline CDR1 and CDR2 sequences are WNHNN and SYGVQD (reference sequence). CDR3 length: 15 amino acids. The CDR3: CASSDTGGVKQPQHF. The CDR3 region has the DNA TGCGCCAGCAGTGATACAGGGGGCGTAAAGCAGCCCCAGCATTTT.

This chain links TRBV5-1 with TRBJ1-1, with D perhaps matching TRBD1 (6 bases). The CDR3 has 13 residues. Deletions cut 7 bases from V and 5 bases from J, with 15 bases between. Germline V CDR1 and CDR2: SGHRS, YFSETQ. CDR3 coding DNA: TGCGCCAGCGCCCGGGACACTGCTACTGAAGCTTTCTTT. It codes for CASARDTATEAFF.

The CDR3 region has the DNA TGTGCCAGCAGCTTAGGCAGAAGCACAGATACGCAGTATTTT. It codes for CASSLGRSTDTQYF. J is TRBJ2-3 and V is TRBV7-3; D not resolved. This CDR3 comprises 14 residues. Germline V gives CDR1 SGHTA, CDR2 FQGTGA. Trimming removed 2 bases from V and 0 bases from J, with 6 bases in between.

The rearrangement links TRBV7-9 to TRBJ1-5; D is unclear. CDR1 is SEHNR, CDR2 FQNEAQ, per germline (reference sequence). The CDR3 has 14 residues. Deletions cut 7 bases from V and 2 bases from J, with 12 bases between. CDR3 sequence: CASTPDPGNQPQHF. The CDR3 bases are TGTGCCAGCACCCCTGATCCGGGCAATCAGCCCCAGCATTTT.

In DNA form, the CDR3 reads TGCGCCAGCAGCTTGTCCCCCGGGAGCTATGGCTACACCTTC. This translates into CASSLSPGSYGYTF. The chain carries TRBV5-1 and TRBJ1-2; D remains ambiguous. The ends were cut back, 1 base at V and 4 bases at J, with 11 bases in the middle. The CDR3 runs to 14 residues. Germline V gives CDR1 SGHRS, CDR2 YFSETQ.

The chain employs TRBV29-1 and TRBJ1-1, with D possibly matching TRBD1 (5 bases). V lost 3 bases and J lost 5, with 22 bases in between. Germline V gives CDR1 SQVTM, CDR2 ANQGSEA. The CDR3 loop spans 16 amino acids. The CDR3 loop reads CSVDWGVEQAGTEAFF. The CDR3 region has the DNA TGCAGCGTTGATTGGGGGGTCGAACAGGCGGGGACTGAAGCTTTCTTT.

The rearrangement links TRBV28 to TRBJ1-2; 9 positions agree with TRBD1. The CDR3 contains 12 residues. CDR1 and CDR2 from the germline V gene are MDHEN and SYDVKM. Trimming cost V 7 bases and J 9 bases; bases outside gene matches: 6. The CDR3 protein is CASIRTGGSYTF. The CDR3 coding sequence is TGTGCCAGCATCCGAACAGGGGGCAGCTACACCTTC.

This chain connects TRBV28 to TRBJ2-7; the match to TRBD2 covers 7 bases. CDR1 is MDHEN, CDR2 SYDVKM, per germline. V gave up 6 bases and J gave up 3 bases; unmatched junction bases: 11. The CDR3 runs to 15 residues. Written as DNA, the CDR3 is TGTGCCAGCAGCCCAGCGGGGTTTGGGCGCTACGAGCAGTACTTC. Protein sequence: CASSPAGFGRYEQYF.

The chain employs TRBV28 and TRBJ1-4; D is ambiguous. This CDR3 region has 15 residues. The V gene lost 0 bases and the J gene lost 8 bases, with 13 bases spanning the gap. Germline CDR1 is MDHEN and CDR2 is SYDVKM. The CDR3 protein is CASSLWARGGEKLFF. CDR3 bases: TGTGCCAGCAGTTTATGGGCCCGAGGAGGCGAAAAACTGTTTTTT.

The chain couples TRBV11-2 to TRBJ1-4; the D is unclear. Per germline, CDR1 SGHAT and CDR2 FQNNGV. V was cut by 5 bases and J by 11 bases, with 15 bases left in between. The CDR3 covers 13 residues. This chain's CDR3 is CASSPQREYKLFF. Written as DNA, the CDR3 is TGTGCCAGCAGCCCCCAGAGGGAGTACAAACTGTTTTTT.

For the CDR3, the DNA is TGTGCCAGCAAAAAGCGGGAGGGTACTGGCGCAGATACGCAGTATTTT. Protein: CASKKREGTGADTQYF. V is TRBV27 and J is TRBJ2-3, with 10 bases fitting TRBD2. V lost 7 bases and J lost 4; bases outside the gene matches: 11. The CDR3 consists of 16 residues. Looked up from germline, CDR1 is MNHEY and CDR2 is SMNVEV (reference sequence).